These 5 T cell receptor beta chains were all obtained from the same sample, sequenced in a study of cytomegalovirus exposure and HLA in healthy donors. The PCR ran on 60 Vbeta and 13 Jbeta primers. Profiled with immunoSEQ multiplex PCR; TCRdb holds only in-frame clones, not every one. There are 75,000 to 95,000 clones in the sample; around 84% occur only once, and around 2.3% lies in the top ten. The material sequenced was PBMCs. The receptors derive from a man aged 18 to 30 in good health and CMV-seronegative.

The rearrangement links TRBV6-6 to TRBJ1-1; D is possibly TRBD1 (5 bases). Per the germline V gene, CDR1 is MNHNY and CDR2 is SVGAGI (reference sequence). Deletions cut 0 bases from V and 7 bases from J, with 12 bases between. This CDR3 has 14 amino acids. CDR3 sequence reads: CASSYSGGVGEAFF. The CDR3, as DNA: TGTGCCAGCAGTTACTCCGGGGGGGTTGGTGAAGCTTTCTTT.

This chain connects TRBV27 to TRBJ1-2, with a weak D call TRBD1 (5 bases). Trimming took off 4 bases at V and 2 bases at J, with 8 bases between the two ends. The CDR3 contains 13 residues. From germline, CDR1 is MNHEY and CDR2 SMNVEV (reference sequence). The CDR3 reads CASSWRGNYGYTF. The CDR3, as DNA: TGTGCCAGCAGTTGGAGGGGAAACTATGGCTACACCTTC.

V gene TRBV29-1 combines with J gene TRBJ2-1, with a possible D match to TRBD2 (6 bases). Germline V gives CDR1 SQVTM, CDR2 ANQGSEA. V lost 6 bases and J 7 bases, leaving 25 bases between the germline ends. The CDR3 consists of 16 residues. The CDR3 reads CSVDPVLANNRNEQFF. The CDR3 DNA is TGCAGCGTCGATCCTGTACTAGCAAATAATAGGAATGAGCAGTTCTTC.

J is TRBJ2-3 and V is TRBV5-6; unclear D gene. The germline CDR1 and CDR2 sequences are SGHDT and YYEEEE. This CDR3 comprises 15 residues. The V end lost 4 bases, the J end lost 0 bases, and 12 bases lay between the germline ends. CDR3 sequence: CASSPEFTSTDTQYF. The CDR3 region has the DNA TGTGCCAGCAGCCCCGAGTTTACTAGCACAGATACGCAGTATTTT.

The gene calls are TRBV5-6 and TRBJ2-1, with D maybe TRBD1 (5 bases). The CDR3 is 16 amino acids. Germline V CDR1 and CDR2: SGHDT, YYEEEE. V gave up 1 base and J gave up 6 bases, with 17 bases separating them. The CDR3 loop is CASSLNSQGEINEQFF. CDR3 sequence (DNA): TGTGCCAGCAGCTTGAACAGTCAGGGCGAGATCAATGAGCAGTTCTTC.